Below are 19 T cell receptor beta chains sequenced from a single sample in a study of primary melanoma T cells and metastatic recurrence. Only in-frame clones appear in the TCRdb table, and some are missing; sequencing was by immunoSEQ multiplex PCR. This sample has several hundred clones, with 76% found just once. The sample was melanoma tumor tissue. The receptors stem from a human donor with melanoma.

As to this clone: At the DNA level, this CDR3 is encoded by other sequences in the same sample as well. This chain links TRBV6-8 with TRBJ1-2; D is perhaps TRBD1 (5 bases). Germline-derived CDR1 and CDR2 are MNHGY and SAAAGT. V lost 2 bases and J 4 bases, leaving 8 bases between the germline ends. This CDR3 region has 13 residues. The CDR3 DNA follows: TGTGCCAGCAGTTACGGGGCGTCCTATGGCTACACCTTC. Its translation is CASSYGASYGYTF.

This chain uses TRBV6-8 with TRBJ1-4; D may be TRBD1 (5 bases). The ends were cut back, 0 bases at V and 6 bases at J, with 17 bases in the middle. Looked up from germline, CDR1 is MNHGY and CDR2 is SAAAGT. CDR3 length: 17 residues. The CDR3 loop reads CASSYSVGREGYEKLFF. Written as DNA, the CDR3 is TGTGCCAGCAGTTACTCGGTTGGCAGGGAAGGGTATGAAAAACTGTTTTTT.

The CDR3 here is CASLRPGTTFGKPQHF. The CDR3 region has the DNA TGTGCCAGCCTACGCCCCGGGACAACTTTTGGTAAGCCCCAGCATTTT. The chain employs TRBV6-8 and TRBJ1-5; TRBD1 might be the D (6 bases). Germline V gene data show CDR1 as MNHGY and CDR2 as SAAAGT. The CDR3 sequence is 16 residues long. Trimming removed 8 bases at V and 8 bases at J, with 25 bases between.

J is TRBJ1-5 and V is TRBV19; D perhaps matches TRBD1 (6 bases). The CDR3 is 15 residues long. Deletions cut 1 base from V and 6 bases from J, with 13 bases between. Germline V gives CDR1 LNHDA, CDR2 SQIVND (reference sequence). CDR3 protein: CASSIGSGGRQPQHF. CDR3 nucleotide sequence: TGTGCCAGTAGTATAGGATCGGGGGGCCGTCAGCCCCAGCATTTT.

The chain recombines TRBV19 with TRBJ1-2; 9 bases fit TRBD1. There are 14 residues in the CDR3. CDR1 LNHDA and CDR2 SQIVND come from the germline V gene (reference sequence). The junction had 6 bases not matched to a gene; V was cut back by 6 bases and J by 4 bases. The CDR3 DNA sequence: TGTGCCAGTAGACAGACAGGGGGAGGCTATGGCTACACCTTC. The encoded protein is CASRQTGGGYGYTF.

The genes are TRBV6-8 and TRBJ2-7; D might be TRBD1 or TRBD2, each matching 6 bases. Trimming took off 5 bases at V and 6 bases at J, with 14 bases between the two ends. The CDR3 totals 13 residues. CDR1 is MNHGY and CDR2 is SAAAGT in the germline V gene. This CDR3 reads CASSAIGGSEQYV. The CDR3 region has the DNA TGTGCCAGCAGTGCTATAGGGGGGAGCGAGCAGTACGTC.

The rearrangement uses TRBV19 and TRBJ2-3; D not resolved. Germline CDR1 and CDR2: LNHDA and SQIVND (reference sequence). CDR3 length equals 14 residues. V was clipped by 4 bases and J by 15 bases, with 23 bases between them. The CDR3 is CASSTELSTNTQYF. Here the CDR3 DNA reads TGTGCCAGTAGTACGGAGCTAAGCACAAATACACAATATTTT.

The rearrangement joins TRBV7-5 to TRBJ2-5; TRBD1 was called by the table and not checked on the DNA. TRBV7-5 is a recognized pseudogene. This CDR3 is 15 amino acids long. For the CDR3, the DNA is TGTGCCAGCAGCTTTCCACAGGGGGAAATAGAGACCCAGTACTTC. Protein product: CASSFPQGEIETQYF.

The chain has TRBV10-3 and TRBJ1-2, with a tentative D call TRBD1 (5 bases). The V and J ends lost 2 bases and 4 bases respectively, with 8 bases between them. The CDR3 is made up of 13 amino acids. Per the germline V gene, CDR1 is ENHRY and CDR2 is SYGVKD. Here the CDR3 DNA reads TGTGCCATCAGTGAGATGGGGCCCTATGGCTACACCTTC. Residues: CAISEMGPYGYTF.

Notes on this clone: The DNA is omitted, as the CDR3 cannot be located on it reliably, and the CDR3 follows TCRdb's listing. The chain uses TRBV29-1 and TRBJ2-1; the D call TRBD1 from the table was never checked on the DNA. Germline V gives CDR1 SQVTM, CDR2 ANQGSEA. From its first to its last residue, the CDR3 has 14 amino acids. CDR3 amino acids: CSVGSGTGVNKQFF.

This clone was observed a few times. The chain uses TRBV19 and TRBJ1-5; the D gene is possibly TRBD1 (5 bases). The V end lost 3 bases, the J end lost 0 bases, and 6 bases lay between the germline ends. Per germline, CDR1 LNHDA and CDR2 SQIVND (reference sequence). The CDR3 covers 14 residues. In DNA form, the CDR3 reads TGTGCCAGTAGTATGACAGATAGCAATCAGCCCCAGCATTTT. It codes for CASSMTDSNQPQHF.

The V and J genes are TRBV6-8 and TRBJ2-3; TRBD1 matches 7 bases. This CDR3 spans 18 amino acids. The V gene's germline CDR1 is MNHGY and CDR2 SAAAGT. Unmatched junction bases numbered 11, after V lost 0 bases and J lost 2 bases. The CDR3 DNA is TGTGCCAGCAGTTACTCGAAACAGGGGTGGAGGAACACAGATACGCAGTATTTT. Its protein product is CASSYSKQGWRNTDTQYF.

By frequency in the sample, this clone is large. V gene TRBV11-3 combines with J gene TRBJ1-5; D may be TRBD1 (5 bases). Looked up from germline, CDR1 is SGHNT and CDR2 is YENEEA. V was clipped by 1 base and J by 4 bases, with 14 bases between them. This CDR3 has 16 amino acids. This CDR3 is CASSLGAGRGNQPQHF. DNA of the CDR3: TGTGCCAGCAGCTTAGGGGCGGGCCGGGGGAATCAGCCCCAGCATTTT.

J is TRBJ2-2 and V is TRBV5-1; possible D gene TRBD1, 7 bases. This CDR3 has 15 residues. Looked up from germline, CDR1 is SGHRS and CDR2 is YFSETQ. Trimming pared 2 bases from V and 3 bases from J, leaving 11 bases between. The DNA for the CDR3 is TGCGCCAGCAGCTTCGGCAGGGGGGACACCGGGGAGCTGTTTTTT. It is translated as CASSFGRGDTGELFF.

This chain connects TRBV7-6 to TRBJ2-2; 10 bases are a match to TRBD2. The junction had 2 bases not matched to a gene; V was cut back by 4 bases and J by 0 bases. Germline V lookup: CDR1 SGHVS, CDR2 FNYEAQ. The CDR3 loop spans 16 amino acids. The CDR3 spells CASSSGTSANTGELFF. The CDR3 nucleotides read TGTGCCAGCAGCTCTGGGACTAGCGCGAACACCGGGGAGCTGTTTTTT.

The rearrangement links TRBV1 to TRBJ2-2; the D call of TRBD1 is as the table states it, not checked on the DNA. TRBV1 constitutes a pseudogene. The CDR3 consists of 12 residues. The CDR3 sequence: CASSHSTGELFF. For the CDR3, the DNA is TGCGCCAGCAGCCACAGCACCGGGGAGCTGTTTTTT.

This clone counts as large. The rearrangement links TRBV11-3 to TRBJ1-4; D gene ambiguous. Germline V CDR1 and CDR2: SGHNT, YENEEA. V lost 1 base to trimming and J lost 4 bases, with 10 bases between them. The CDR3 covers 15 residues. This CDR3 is CASSLVGADNEKLFF. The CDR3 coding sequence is TGTGCCAGCAGCTTAGTTGGAGCTGATAATGAAAAACTGTTTTTT. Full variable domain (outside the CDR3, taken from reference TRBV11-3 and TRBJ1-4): EAGVVQSPRYKIIEKKQPVAFWCNPISGHNTLYWYLQNLGQGPELLIRYENEEAVDDSQLPKDRFSAERLKGVDSTLKIQPAELGDSAVYLCASSLVGADNEKLFFGSGTQLSVL.

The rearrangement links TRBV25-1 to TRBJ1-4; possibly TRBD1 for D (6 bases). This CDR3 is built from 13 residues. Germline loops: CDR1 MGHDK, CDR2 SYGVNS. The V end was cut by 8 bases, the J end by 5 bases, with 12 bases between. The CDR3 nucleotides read TGTGCCAGCGCGACAGGACCCAATGAAAAACTGTTTTTT. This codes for CASATGPNEKLFF. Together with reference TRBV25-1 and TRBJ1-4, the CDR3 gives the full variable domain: EADIYQTPRYLVIGTGKKITLECSQTMGHDKMYWYQQDPGMELHLIHYSYGVNSTEKGDLSSESTVSRIRTEHFPLTLESARPSHTSQYLCASATGPNEKLFFGSGTQLSVL.

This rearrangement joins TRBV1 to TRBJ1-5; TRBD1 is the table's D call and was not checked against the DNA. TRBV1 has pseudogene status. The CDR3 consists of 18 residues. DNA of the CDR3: TGCGCCAGCAGCCAAGGGGCCAGGTTAGATTATAGCAATCAGCCCCAGCATTTT. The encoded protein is CASSQGARLDYSNQPQHF.